This T cell receptor (beta chain) is drawn from a study of blood T cell repertoires in COVID-19. Study summary: COVID-19 samples, acute and convalescent, were from the United States, Italy and Spain. The cDNA or gDNA used as material had been derived from T cells, B-cell-depleted T cells, or PBMCs.

In the authors' methods: Researchers report that nucleated cell counts were estimated from reference gene primer amplification. Sequenced by immunoSEQ multiplex PCR; TCRdb stores in-frame clones only, minus some. That table is the source of V, J and clone size, and D and trimming were worked out from the DNA. The data show about 230,000 clones, almost 90% seen once. V lost 2 bases to trimming and J lost 3 bases, with 20 bases between them. This CDR3 has 17 amino acids. Looked up from germline, CDR1 is SGHRS and CDR2 is YFSETQ. The sequenced sample was peripheral blood. This sequence originates from a woman in her fifties or sixties with acute or convalescent COVID-19. This sequence joins TRBV5-1 and TRBJ1-1; no clear D gene. The CDR3 protein is CASSLGVTGLGDTEAFF. DNA for the CDR3: TGCGCCAGCAGCTTAGGCGTAACCGGCCTAGGTGACACTGAAGCTTTCTTT.